Listed below are T cell receptor beta chains from one sample, sequenced in a study of response to subunit inactivated influenza vaccine. TCRdb fed the RT-PCR reads into MiXCR, producing one record per CDR3 protein. The data hold about 580,000 distinct CDR3 sequences, with approximately 15% observed a single time. The sample here was PBMCs from blood, taken roughly 13 days after vaccination. These receptors all stem from a man aged 45 to 65 who received an inactivated influenza vaccine. CDR3s include the opening cysteine and the closing phenylalanine or tryptophan. Fields, in order: J gene, clone size, V gene, D gene, CDR3 protein, CDR3 DNA. A D gene is named only where the DNA matches it firmly. The size of a clone is reported for some rows only, either as once, few or many, or as a class for expanded clones.

TRBJ1-4 | many | TRBV29-1 | TRBD1 | CSVGLGTGNNEKLFF | TGCAGCGTTGGACTCGGGACAGGGAATAATGAAAAACTGTTTTTT
TRBJ2-1 | - | TRBV28 | TRBD1 | CASNLVAGGSNEQFF | TGTGCCAGCAACCTGGTGGCAGGGGGTAGCAATGAGCAGTTCTTC
TRBJ2-1 | few | TRBV7-3 | TRBD2 | CASSQASGINEQFF | TGTGCCAGCAGTCAGGCTAGCGGGATCAATGAGCAGTTCTTC
TRBJ2-1 | - | TRBV12-3/TRBV12-4 | TRBD1 | CASIGSGQDDNEQFF | TGTGCCAGCATTGGGTCCGGACAGGACGACAATGAGCAGTTCTTC
TRBJ2-2 | - | TRBV3-1 | TRBD2 | CASSQGLGGTGELFF | TGTGCCAGCAGCCAAGGATTGGGAGGGACCGGGGAGCTGTTTTTT
TRBJ2-7 | - | TRBV11-2 | - | CASSPQQIAYEQYF | TGTGCCAGCAGCCCCCAACAGATCGCCTACGAGCAGTACTTC
TRBJ2-1 | few | TRBV5-4 | TRBD1 | CASSTKDRVEQFF | TGTGCCAGCAGCACCAAGGACAGGGTCGAGCAGTTCTTC
TRBJ2-5 | - | TRBV2 | - | CASKLQGQETQYF | TGTGCCAGCAAACTCCAGGGGCAAGAGACCCAGTACTTC
TRBJ1-2 | - | TRBV19 | - | CASNPPAGEGYGYTF | TGTGCCAGTAATCCTCCCGCGGGGGAAGGCTATGGCTACACCTTC
TRBJ2-7 | - | TRBV7-9 | - | CASSLPTGTHEQYF | TGTGCCAGCAGCCTCCCGACAGGGACTCACGAGCAGTACTTC
TRBJ2-7 | few | TRBV6-2/TRBV6-3 | TRBD2 | CASSLSQREGFWHEQYF | TGTGCCAGCAGCCTATCCCAGCGGGAGGGCTTCTGGCACGAGCAGTACTTC
TRBJ2-1 | few | TRBV9 | TRBD1 | CASSEGGTGIPFF | TGTGCCAGCAGCGAGGGCGGGACAGGGATCCCGTTCTTC
TRBJ2-1 | few | TRBV20-1 | TRBD2 | CSSPQRGLWRNEQFF | TGCAGTTCACCCCAGCGGGGCCTGTGGAGGAATGAGCAGTTCTTC
TRBJ2-1 | - | TRBV30 | - | CAWSPLPYEQFF | TGTGCCTGGAGCCCCCTCCCCTATGAGCAGTTCTTC
TRBJ2-2 | - | TRBV11-3 | TRBD1 | CASSPGTENTGELFF | TGTGCCAGCAGCCCTGGGACAGAGAACACCGGGGAGCTGTTTTTT
TRBJ2-5 | many | TRBV19 | - | CASSPTKLPSETQYF | TGTGCCAGTAGTCCGACTAAACTTCCCTCAGAGACCCAGTACTTC
TRBJ2-1 | - | TRBV7-2 | - | CASSSGLTYNEQFF | TGTGCCAGCAGCTCGGGACTCACCTACAATGAGCAGTTCTTC
TRBJ2-1 | - | TRBV5-1 | - | CASSPPDNEQFF | TGCGCCAGCAGCCCTCCGGACAATGAGCAGTTCTTC
TRBJ2-7 | many | TRBV6-1 | TRBD1 | CASSQPGQGAYEQYF | TGTGCCAGCAGCCAGCCGGGACAGGGGGCTTACGAGCAGTACTTC
TRBJ2-7 | few | TRBV7-2 | - | CASSLDLNRAEQYF | TGTGCCAGCAGCTTAGACCTGAATAGGGCCGAGCAGTACTTC
TRBJ1-3 | - | TRBV5-1 | TRBD1 | CASSVQGVFSGNTIYF | TGCGCCAGCAGCGTACAGGGGGTCTTCTCTGGAAACACCATATATTTT
TRBJ1-5 | - | TRBV5-5 | - | CASSTLATGIQPQHF | TGTGCCAGCAGCACGTTAGCTACAGGGATTCAGCCCCAGCATTTT
TRBJ1-1 | few | TRBV7-9 | TRBD1 | CASSLRGQGRWHTEAFF | TGTGCCAGCAGCTTAAGGGGACAGGGTCGTTGGCACACTGAAGCTTTCTTT